Following are 23 T cell receptor beta chains from one sample sequenced in a study of blood T cell repertoires in COVID-19. The method was immunoSEQ multiplex PCR; TCRdb's version includes in-frame clones alone and lacks a portion of them. The data contain about 63,000 clones, roughly 85% of them singletons. The specimen sequenced was peripheral blood. The receptors originated from a human donor in a cohort sampled during active COVID-19.

The chain has TRBV18 and TRBJ2-7; TRBD1 matches at 9 bases. After removal of 3 bases from V and 0 bases from J, the junction contained 3 bases not matched to a gene. Germline V gene data show CDR1 as KGHSH and CDR2 as LQKENI. CDR3 length equals 15 residues. This chain's CDR3 is CASSPLQGASYEQYF. In DNA, the CDR3 is TGTGCCAGCTCACCGCTACAGGGGGCCTCCTACGAGCAGTACTTC.

This sequence joins TRBV10-2 and TRBJ1-5; 9 nucleotides align to TRBD1. This CDR3 has 16 residues. J was trimmed by 4 bases and V by 4 bases; bases with no gene match: 8. Germline V gene lookup returns CDR1 WSHSY and CDR2 SAAADI. The CDR3 DNA sequence: TGCGCCAGCAGTGGCCCCGAAGGGACAGGGAATCAGCCCCAGCATTTT. It encodes CASSGPEGTGNQPQHF.

CDR3 residues: CASRPGTGSSETQYF. Here the CDR3 DNA reads TGTGCCAGCAGACCCGGGACAGGCTCTTCGGAGACGCAGTACTTC. The J gene is TRBJ2-7, the V gene TRBV7-6, with 8 bases fitting TRBD1. Germline loops: CDR1 SGHVS, CDR2 FNYEAQ. The V gene end was trimmed by 6 bases and the J gene end by 9 bases; junction bases not matched to a gene: 16. The length of the CDR3 is 15 residues.

This clone was seen once. The rearrangement joins TRBV6-4 to TRBJ2-1, with TRBD1 matching 9 bases. The CDR3 totals 15 residues. Germline V gene data show CDR1 as MRHNA and CDR2 as SNTAGT. The V segment lost 4 bases and the J segment 1 base; nucleotides outside the gene matches: 2. The CDR3 region is CASSVDRGSYNEQFF. CDR3 nucleotide sequence: TGTGCCAGCAGTGTTGACAGGGGGTCCTACAATGAGCAGTTCTTC.

The V and J genes are TRBV15 and TRBJ1-4, with D unresolved. Germline CDR1 and CDR2: LNHNV and YYDKDF (reference sequence). V lost 6 bases and J 7 bases, leaving 12 bases between the germline ends. The CDR3 is 13 residues long. CDR3 amino acids: CATRRDPSEKLFF. The DNA for the CDR3 is TGTGCCACCAGACGAGATCCGAGTGAAAAACTGTTTTTT.

The V gene is TRBV2, the J gene TRBJ1-1; D might be TRBD1 (6 bases). V was pared by 6 bases and J by 3 bases, with 14 bases between. The CDR3 length is 14 residues. Germline-derived CDR1 and CDR2 are SNHLY and FYNNEI. The CDR3 DNA reads TGTGCCAGCAGGGTACAGGGTCGGCACACTGAAGCTTTCTTT. It yields the protein CASRVQGRHTEAFF. Supplemented by reference TRBV2 and TRBJ1-1, the full variable domain reads EPEVTQTPSHQVTQMGQEVILRCVPISNHLYFYWYRQILGQKVEFLVSFYNNEISEKSEIFDDQFSVERPDGSNFTLKIRSTKLEDSAMYFCASRVQGRHTEAFFGQGTRLTVV.

The chain is built from TRBV5-1 and TRBJ2-3; 9 bases line up with TRBD2. The germline gives CDR1 SGHRS, CDR2 YFSETQ. The J segment lost 5 bases and the V segment lost 6 bases, leaving 10 bases of the junction unmatched. This CDR3 contains 15 residues. The chain's CDR3 is CASKESGGTGDTQYF. CDR3 DNA sequence: TGCGCCAGCAAAGAGAGCGGGGGGACGGGAGATACGCAGTATTTT.

This chain links TRBV7-3 with TRBJ1-4; D not resolved. CDR1 SGHTA and CDR2 FQGTGA come from the germline V gene. The CDR3 is 15 residues long. Trimming removed 1 base at V and 2 bases at J, with 8 bases between. CDR3 region: CASSLMQMTNEKLFF. The CDR3 coding sequence is TGTGCCAGCAGCTTAATGCAGATGACTAATGAAAAACTGTTTTTT.

The V call is TRBV19, the J call TRBJ1-2; D may be TRBD1 (6 bases). Trimming pared 6 bases from V and 8 bases from J, leaving 13 bases between. Germline CDR1 reads LNHDA; CDR2 reads SQIVND (reference sequence). There are 12 residues in the CDR3. The CDR3 DNA follows: TGTGCCAGTAGGTACAGGGCTAAGGGCTACACCTTC. Translating gives CASRYRAKGYTF.

The gene calls are TRBV5-1 and TRBJ2-7, with D possibly being TRBD1 (5 bases). The V end lost 7 bases, the J end lost 4 bases, and 12 bases lay between the germline ends. Germline V CDR1 and CDR2: SGHRS, YFSETQ. The CDR3 consists of 12 residues. The CDR3 region is CASGAGSYEQYF. The CDR3 DNA reads TGCGCCAGCGGGGCAGGATCTTACGAGCAGTACTTC.

CDR3 sequence (DNA): TGTGCCAGCAGCGTAGTAGCGGGAGGCACCTACGAGCAGTACTTC. Translation: CASSVVAGGTYEQYF. The chain combines TRBV9 with TRBJ2-7; 10 bases align to TRBD2. Germline V CDR1 and CDR2: SGDLS, YYNGEE. The CDR3 has 15 residues. With V trimmed by 0 bases and J by 2 bases, 2 bases remained unmatched.

The J gene is TRBJ2-4, the V gene TRBV6-2 or TRBV6-3; 11 nucleotides align to TRBD1. The germline gives CDR1 MNHEY, CDR2 SVGEGT. With 6 bases clipped from V and 1 base from J, the junction kept 5 bases outside the gene matches. The CDR3 loop spans 16 amino acids. The CDR3 region is CASSPRDRGAKNIQYF. CDR3 DNA sequence: TGTGCCAGCAGCCCTAGGGACAGGGGGGCCAAAAACATTCAGTACTTC.

The chain carries TRBV6-5 and TRBJ2-2; possibly TRBD2 for D (6 bases). Germline CDR1 and CDR2: MNHEY and SVGAGI. This CDR3 has 15 residues. V lost 6 bases and J lost 0, with 11 bases in between. The CDR3: CASSLSGANTGELFF. The CDR3 DNA reads as TGTGCCAGCAGCCTTAGCGGAGCGAACACCGGGGAGCTGTTTTTT.

V usage is TRBV7-2 and J usage is TRBJ2-1; D gene ambiguous. There are 13 residues in the CDR3. V shed 8 bases and J shed 0 bases, with 8 bases lying between them. Germline V lookup: CDR1 SGHTA, CDR2 FQGNSA. The CDR3 here is CASAIASYNEQFF. The CDR3 DNA is TGTGCCAGCGCTATCGCCTCCTACAATGAGCAGTTCTTC. The full variable domain, in which reference TRBV7-2 and TRBJ2-1 provide the parts outside the CDR3, is GAGVSQSPSNKVTEKGKDVELRCDPISGHTALYWYRQSLGQGLEFLIYFQGNSAPDKSGLPSDRFSAERTGGSVSTLTIQRTQQEDSAVYLCASAIASYNEQFFGPGTRLTVL.

The CDR3 DNA is TGTGCCAGCAGTTTCGCGGATAGGGGGTTCGGGTCTGGAAACACCATATATTTT. This gives the protein CASSFADRGFGSGNTIYF. The chain is built from TRBV28 and TRBJ1-3; maybe TRBD1 (6 bases). Between the trimmed V and J ends, which lost 3 bases and 1 base, there was a span of 19 bases. Germline CDR1 is MDHEN and CDR2 is SYDVKM. The CDR3 consists of 18 residues. Combining the CDR3 with reference TRBV28 and TRBJ1-3 gives the whole variable domain DVKVTQSSRYLVKRTGEKVFLECVQDMDHENMFWYRQDPGLGLRLIYFSYDVKMKEKGDIPEGYSVSREKKERFSLILESASTNQTSMYLCASSFADRGFGSGNTIYFGEGSWLTVV.

This sequence joins TRBV27 and TRBJ2-3; 9 bases align to TRBD2. Per the germline V gene, CDR1 is MNHEY and CDR2 is SMNVEV (reference sequence). The V segment lost 5 bases and the J segment 2 bases; nucleotides outside the gene matches: 8. CDR3 length equals 16 residues. The CDR3 nucleotides read TGTGCCAGCAGTACTCTAGCGGGGAGACCCACAGATACGCAGTATTTT. It encodes CASSTLAGRPTDTQYF.

This clone was recorded only once. The chain couples TRBV11-2 to TRBJ2-1; a weak D match, TRBD1 (6 bases). Between the trimmed V and J ends, which lost 7 bases and 8 bases, there was a span of 21 bases. Per germline, CDR1 SGHAT and CDR2 FQNNGV. The CDR3 loop spans 15 amino acids. The CDR3 here is CASIHPGQAGDEQFF. CDR3 bases: TGTGCCAGCATCCACCCGGGACAAGCTGGGGATGAGCAGTTCTTC.

The chain couples TRBV19 to TRBJ2-1; 7 bases match TRBD2. The CDR3 length is 20 residues. CDR1 is LNHDA and CDR2 is SQIVND in the germline V gene (reference sequence). V shed 3 bases, J shed 7 bases, and the junction held 24 bases outside the gene matches. CDR3 sequence reads: CASSILSGSGVSSRRNEQFF. The CDR3 DNA sequence: TGTGCCAGTAGTATTTTATCTGGCAGCGGGGTAAGCTCCCGGCGGAATGAGCAGTTCTTC.

This chain connects TRBV7-2 to TRBJ2-5, with 7 bases identical to TRBD2. V shed 6 bases and J 7 bases; nucleotides not matched to a gene: 11. Germline loops: CDR1 SGHTA, CDR2 FQGNSA. The length of the CDR3 is 14 residues. The CDR3 is CASREPGGKGTQYF. Here the CDR3 DNA reads TGTGCCAGCAGGGAGCCCGGGGGGAAGGGGACCCAGTACTTC.

A single count supports this clone. The DNA of the CDR3 is TGTGCCAGCAGTCCTTTAGGAGGGGATACGCAGTATTTT. Protein product: CASSPLGGDTQYF. V is TRBV6-4 and J is TRBJ2-3, with D perhaps TRBD2 (6 bases). Trimming removed 5 bases at V and 6 bases at J, with 12 bases between. Looked up from germline, CDR1 is MRHNA and CDR2 is SNTAGT. CDR3 length: 13 amino acids.

This rearrangement joins TRBV18 to TRBJ2-2; tentative D call: TRBD2 (5 bases). Germline V gene lookup returns CDR1 KGHSH and CDR2 LQKENI. Trimming shortened V by 1 base and J by 6 bases, and 12 bases separated the two germline ends. This CDR3 has 15 amino acids. The DNA for the CDR3 is TGTGCCAGCTCACCACGGCCGGAGGTGGCCGGGGAGCTGTTTTTT. It codes for CASSPRPEVAGELFF.

The chain couples TRBV2 to TRBJ2-1; D is uncertain. The CDR3 is made up of 13 amino acids. Trimming took off 7 bases at V and 3 bases at J, with 10 bases between the two ends. Germline loops: CDR1 SNHLY, CDR2 FYNNEI. CDR3 sequence: CASTVEVYNEQFF. As DNA, the CDR3 is TGTGCCAGCACCGTTGAGGTCTACAATGAGCAGTTCTTC.

The chain uses TRBV18 and TRBJ2-2; the match to TRBD2 covers 9 bases. The junction had 0 bases not matched to a gene; V was cut back by 0 bases and J by 4 bases. The CDR3 has 15 amino acids. CDR1 is KGHSH and CDR2 is LQKENI in the germline V gene. The chain's CDR3 is CASSPPLAGTGELFF. CDR3 nucleotide sequence: TGTGCCAGCTCACCACCACTAGCGGGCACCGGGGAGCTGTTTTTT.